The clone carrying this TCR beta chain was recorded once. The data were obtained in a study of cytomegalovirus exposure and HLA in healthy donors. This PCR relied on a set of 60 Vbeta primers and 13 Jbeta primers. Profiled with immunoSEQ multiplex PCR; TCRdb holds only in-frame clones, not every one. The sample carries about 150,000 clones, 60% to 75% recorded once. The V and J ends lost 2 bases and 7 bases, in that order; junction bases with no gene match: 6. Per germline, CDR1 MNHEY and CDR2 SVGAGI. This CDR3 spans 15 amino acids. This chain joins TRBV6-5 and TRBJ2-1; 9 positions match TRBD2. The clonotype comes from a man younger than 40 in good health and CMV-seronegative. Sequenced: PBMCs. In DNA, the CDR3 is TGTGCCAGCAGTTACGGGGGACTAGCCCGAAATGAGCAGTTCTTC. This sequence encodes CASSYGGLARNEQFF.